Listed here are 2 T cell receptor beta chains from one sample, sequenced in a study of T cell changes during pregnancy in multiple sclerosis. Sequenced by immunoSEQ multiplex PCR; TCRdb stores in-frame clones only, minus some. Of 60,000 to 75,000 clones in the sample, 90% to 95% are singletons; the top ten hold more than 3%. The specimen comprised CD8+ T cells from peripheral blood mononuclear cells, sampled in the second trimester of pregnancy. The source of these receptors is a female donor with multiple sclerosis, enrolled in a pregnancy study.

V gene TRBV7-9 combines with J gene TRBJ2-1; 11 bases agree with TRBD1. Per germline, CDR1 SEHNR and CDR2 FQNEAQ (reference sequence). This CDR3 has 18 amino acids. The V gene end was trimmed by 5 bases and the J gene end by 4 bases; junction bases not matched to a gene: 13. This CDR3 is CASSRTTSGTGGYNEQFF. The CDR3 region has the DNA TGTGCCAGCAGCCGGACCACTTCCGGGACAGGGGGGTACAATGAGCAGTTCTTC.

V and J are TRBV6-5 and TRBJ2-2, with 8 bases lining up with TRBD2. Germline CDR1 and CDR2: MNHEY and SVGAGI. The V and J ends lost 0 bases and 1 base, in that order; junction bases with no gene match: 1. The CDR3 is made up of 16 amino acids. CDR3 sequence reads: CASSYSAGGNTGELFF. Written as DNA, the CDR3 is TGTGCCAGCAGTTACTCGGCGGGGGGGAACACCGGGGAGCTGTTTTTT.